One sample yielded the 3 T cell receptor beta chains listed below, sequenced in a study of blood T cell repertoires in COVID-19. The repertoire was sequenced with immunoSEQ multiplex PCR; TCRdb's copy has only in-frame clones and lacks some. This repertoire shows over 70,000 clones, roughly 82% found once; its top ten account for 25% to 30%. Sequenced material: peripheral blood. These receptors all come from a woman over 75 with active or convalescent COVID-19.

In nucleotides, the CDR3 is TGTGCCAGCAGCGGACCGGACAGGTGGGGGGCCAATGAGCAGTTCTTC. Its protein is CASSGPDRWGANEQFF. The chain uses TRBV11-3 and TRBJ2-1, with a tentative D call TRBD1 (7 bases). The CDR3 length is 16 residues. In germline, CDR1 is SGHNT, CDR2 YENEEA. Trimming removed 5 bases at V and 6 bases at J, with 20 bases between.

V is TRBV19 and J is TRBJ1-1, with D hard to call. Germline-derived CDR1 and CDR2 are LNHDA and SQIVND (reference sequence). The germline V and J ends were trimmed by 5 bases and 2 bases, with 21 bases remaining between them. The CDR3 consists of 17 residues. The CDR3 protein is CASSFTDTIGSNTEAFF. The DNA for the CDR3 is TGTGCCAGTAGTTTTACTGACACTATTGGGAGTAACACTGAAGCTTTCTTT.

A few counts support this clone. The V gene is TRBV10-1, the J gene TRBJ1-4; D is perhaps TRBD1 (5 bases). The V gene's germline CDR1 is WNHNN and CDR2 SYGVQD (reference sequence). Trimming removed 6 bases from V and 1 base from J, with 12 bases in between. The CDR3 has 15 amino acids. CDR3 loop: CASRAGHLTNEKLFF. The DNA of the CDR3 is TGCGCCAGCAGAGCCGGACACCTAACTAATGAAAAACTGTTTTTT.